This is a list of T cell receptor beta chains from one sample in a study of blood T cell repertoires in COVID-19. The protocol was immunoSEQ multiplex PCR, while the TCRdb copy is restricted to in-frame clones and leaves out a portion. The top ten clones hold 6.5% to 7.5% of a sample with approximately 170,000 clones, 70% to 90% of them seen once. Sequencing input: peripheral blood. Receptors were obtained from an elderly man with COVID-19, enrolled during active disease. CDR3s include the opening cysteine and the closing phenylalanine or tryptophan. The order of the fields is V gene, D gene, J gene, CDR3 protein, CDR3 DNA. D genes are given only for firm matches.

V: TRBV2
D: .
J: TRBJ2-2
CDR3: CASSENRLANTGELFF
DNA: TGTGCCAGCAGTGAAAACAGGCTCGCGAACACCGGGGAGCTGTTTTTT

V: TRBV6-1
D: .
J: TRBJ2-3
CDR3: CASSEALGLLGGDTQYF
DNA: TGTGCCAGCAGTGAAGCTCTGGGACTCCTAGGTGGAGATACGCAGTATTTT

V: TRBV5-1
D: .
J: TRBJ1-4
CDR3: CASSPPDGGGEKLFF
DNA: TGCGCCAGCAGCCCACCGGACGGGGGAGGAGAAAAACTGTTTTTT

V: TRBV2
D: TRBD1
J: TRBJ1-2
CDR3: CASSENRGPSYGYTF
DNA: TGTGCCAGCAGTGAAAACAGGGGGCCTAGCTATGGCTACACTTTC

V: TRBV12-3/TRBV12-4
D: TRBD2
J: TRBJ2-5
CDR3: CASRSGLGETQYF
DNA: TGTGCCAGCAGGTCGGGACTAGGTGAGACCCAGTACTTC

V: TRBV5-1
D: TRBD1
J: TRBJ1-1
CDR3: CASSSDHRGSPFGAFF
DNA: TGCGCCAGCAGCTCAGACCACAGGGGCTCTCCCTTCGGGGCTTTCTTT

V: TRBV7-3
D: .
J: TRBJ2-3
CDR3: CASSLTEDTQYF
DNA: TGTGCCAGCAGCTTAACGGAGGATACGCAGTATTTT

V: TRBV2
D: .
J: TRBJ2-1
CDR3: CASSEGQSSYNEQFF
DNA: TGTGCCAGCAGTGAGGGCCAGAGCTCCTACAATGAGCAGTTCTTC

V: TRBV3-1/TRBV3-2
D: TRBD2
J: TRBJ2-1
CDR3: CASSPRTSGGLYNEQFF
DNA: TGTGCCAGCAGCCCACGGACTAGCGGGGGGCTCTACAATGAGCAGTTCTTC

V: TRBV2
D: .
J: TRBJ1-5
CDR3: CASSQVGGSGQPQHF
DNA: TGTGCCAGCAGTCAGGTGGGGGGTTCGGGTCAGCCCCAGCATTTT

V: TRBV19
D: TRBD1
J: TRBJ1-5
CDR3: CASSFGQGSNQPQHF
DNA: TGTGCCAGTAGTTTCGGACAGGGAAGCAATCAGCCCCAGCATTTT